The 17 T cell receptor beta chains given below trace back to one sample, sequenced in a study of shared clonotypes between healthy human individuals. The naive CD8 subset, CD45RO-negative cells positively selected for CCR7, excluded terminally differentiated effector memory CD45RA+ cells. Some clones are missing from TCRdb's copy, which holds only in-frame ones; the method was immunoSEQ multiplex PCR. The sample includes some 2 million clones, roughly 94% seen only once; the top ten take more than 0.95%. Specimen: naive CD8+ T cells sorted from blood. The receptors were sampled from a man younger than 35 in good health.

The chain employs TRBV29-1 and TRBJ1-2; 10 bases match TRBD1. Trimming cost V 1 base and J 2 bases; bases outside gene matches: 4. CDR3 length: 15 amino acids. In germline, CDR1 is SQVTM, CDR2 ANQGSEA. As DNA, the CDR3 is TGCAGCGTTGAAGTCCTGACAGGGGGCAACTATGGCTACACCTTC. Amino acids: CSVEVLTGGNYGYTF.

The V gene is TRBV5-1, the J gene TRBJ2-7; 9 bases match TRBD2. Germline V gene data show CDR1 as SGHRS and CDR2 as YFSETQ. Trimming at V came to 2 bases and at J to 6 bases, leaving 9 bases not matched to a gene. This CDR3 is built from 15 residues. CDR3 coding DNA: TGCGCCAGCAGCTTTTTTTCAGGACTAGCGAGCGAGCAGTACTTC. As protein: CASSFFSGLASEQYF.

The chain couples TRBV7-2 to TRBJ2-7; 9 positions match TRBD1. Trimming cost V 1 base and J 1 base; bases outside gene matches: 5. Germline values: CDR1 SGHTA, CDR2 FQGNSA. The CDR3 extends over 16 amino acids. CDR3 nucleotide sequence: TGTGCCAGCAGCTTAGGGGGACAGGGAGGTTCCTACGAGCAGTACTTC. This codes for CASSLGGQGGSYEQYF.

The CDR3 DNA sequence: TGTGCCAGCAGCCCAGATGAGGGGACGGGCACCGGGGAGCTGTTTTTT. This sequence encodes CASSPDEGTGTGELFF. This chain connects TRBV5-4 to TRBJ2-2; perhaps D is TRBD1 or TRBD2 (5 bases each). Trimming shortened V by 4 bases and J by 4 bases, and 17 bases separated the two germline ends. The CDR3 covers 16 residues. Germline CDR1 reads SGHNT; CDR2 reads YYREEE (reference sequence).

The chain combines TRBV6-5 with TRBJ1-1; D not certain. The CDR3 consists of 14 residues. The ends were cut back, 8 bases at V and 4 bases at J, with 17 bases in the middle. Germline V gives CDR1 MNHEY, CDR2 SVGAGI. The CDR3 DNA sequence: TGTGCCAGCGAGGGAGGGTTCGGTATCACTGAAGCTTTCTTT. Translated, it gives CASEGGFGITEAFF.

To note about this clone: Other DNA sequences of this sample code for an identical CDR3. The rearrangement links TRBV4-1 to TRBJ2-2, with no clear D. Germline V gene sequence: CDR1 MGHRA, CDR2 YSYEKL. V lost 1 base, J lost 5 bases, and 5 bases lay in between. This CDR3 contains 13 residues. The CDR3 protein is CASSQVGTGELFF. CDR3 sequence (DNA): TGCGCCAGCAGCCAAGTGGGAACCGGGGAGCTGTTTTTT.

The chain recombines TRBV4-1 with TRBJ2-7; 12 bases line up with TRBD1. The CDR3 loop spans 15 amino acids. Germline CDR1 reads MGHRA; CDR2 reads YSYEKL. V lost 4 bases, J lost 5 bases, and 6 bases stayed unmatched. CDR3 region: CASSLRGQGAHEQYF. In DNA form, the CDR3 reads TGCGCCAGCAGCCTTAGGGGACAGGGGGCCCACGAGCAGTACTTC.

CDR3 in DNA: TGTGCCAGCAGCTTGGGCGACCTAGCTAACTATGGCTACACCTTC. It yields the protein CASSLGDLANYGYTF. The rearrangement links TRBV5-6 to TRBJ1-2; no reliable D call. The germline gives CDR1 SGHDT, CDR2 YYEEEE. CDR3 size: 15 residues. Between the trimmed V and J ends, which lost 0 bases and 0 bases, there was a span of 9 bases.

This chain links TRBV27 with TRBJ1-5, with 9 bases identical to TRBD1. CDR1 is MNHEY, CDR2 SMNVEV, per germline (reference sequence). The CDR3 length is 14 residues. J gave up 5 bases and V 3 bases, and 2 bases lay outside the gene matches. In DNA form, the CDR3 reads TGTGCCAGCAGTTTTCGGGACAGGGATCAGCCCCAGCATTTT. Its protein product is CASSFRDRDQPQHF.

This clone was seen a single time. The chain couples TRBV5-6 to TRBJ2-7; 8 positions agree with TRBD1. Germline V CDR1 and CDR2: SGHDT, YYEEEE. The CDR3 is made up of 17 amino acids. Trimming took 2 bases from V and 1 from J; bases not matched to a gene: 11. The DNA for the CDR3 is TGTGCCAGCAGCTTAGCCCAGGGGGCTTTTGAATCCTACGAGCAGTACTTC. As protein: CASSLAQGAFESYEQYF. The full variable domain, with the rest looked up from reference TRBV5-6 and TRBJ2-7, is DAGVTQSPTHLIKTRGQQVTLRCSPKSGHDTVSWYQQALGQGPQFIFQYYEEEERQRGNFPDRFSGHQFPNYSSELNVNALLLGDSALYLCASSLAQGAFESYEQYFGPGTRLTVT.

The chain combines TRBV7-2 with TRBJ1-1, with D hard to call. Germline CDR1 is SGHTA and CDR2 is FQGNSA. CDR3 length equals 14 residues. Between the trimmed V and J ends, which lost 1 base and 0 bases, there was a span of 6 bases. CDR3 DNA: TGTGCCAGCAGCTTAGATCATGTGAACACTGAAGCTTTCTTT. Translated: CASSLDHVNTEAFF. The full variable domain, rest sourced from reference TRBV7-2 and TRBJ1-1, is GAGVSQSPSNKVTEKGKDVELRCDPISGHTALYWYRQSLGQGLEFLIYFQGNSAPDKSGLPSDRFSAERTGGSVSTLTIQRTQQEDSAVYLCASSLDHVNTEAFFGQGTRLTVV.

The rearrangement joins TRBV7-9 to TRBJ2-3; TRBD2 matches at 13 bases. This CDR3 is 16 amino acids long. V lost 7 bases to trimming and J lost 3 bases; unmatched junction nucleotides: 7. Germline assignment: CDR1 SEHNR and CDR2 FQNEAQ (reference sequence). This CDR3 is CASTSTSGGTTDTQYF. CDR3 coding DNA: TGTGCCAGCACCTCGACTAGCGGGGGGACAACAGATACGCAGTATTTT. The full variable domain, completed using reference TRBV7-9 and TRBJ2-3, is DTGVSQNPRHKITKRGQNVTFRCDPISEHNRLYWYRQTLGQGPEFLTYFQNEAQLEKSRLLSDRFSAERPKGSFSTLEIQRTEQGDSAMYLCASTSTSGGTTDTQYFGPGTRLTVL.

V is TRBV4-1 and J is TRBJ1-1; the match to TRBD1 covers 8 bases. The CDR3 is 16 amino acids. In germline, CDR1 is MGHRA, CDR2 YSYEKL. V was clipped by 4 bases and J by 3 bases; unmatched bases: 10. The CDR3, as DNA: TGCGCCAGCAGCCGTCTTGTGACAGGGGCAGACACTGAAGCTTTCTTT. This codes for CASSRLVTGADTEAFF.

The J gene is TRBJ2-7, the V gene TRBV27, with 14 bases that match TRBD2. This CDR3 is built from 15 residues. After removal of 6 bases from V and 5 bases from J, the junction contained 6 bases not matched to a gene. Germline-derived CDR1 and CDR2 are MNHEY and SMNVEV (reference sequence). For the CDR3, the DNA is TGTGCCAGCAGGGAAGGGACTAGCGGGGGACACGAGCAGTACTTC. It codes for CASREGTSGGHEQYF.

The genes are TRBV5-6 and TRBJ2-1, with 11 bases that match TRBD1. Germline CDR1 is SGHDT and CDR2 is YYEEEE. The V and J ends lost 4 bases and 7 bases, in that order; junction bases with no gene match: 7. There are 15 residues in the CDR3. In DNA form, the CDR3 reads TGTGCCAGCAGCCCCGGACAGGGGGCGTATAATGAGCAGTTCTTC. Translation gives CASSPGQGAYNEQFF.

The chain has TRBV7-6 and TRBJ2-1, with 8 bases that match TRBD2. The V gene's germline CDR1 is SGHVS and CDR2 FNYEAQ. This CDR3 has 19 amino acids. The V gene end was trimmed by 1 base and the J gene end by 6 bases; junction bases not matched to a gene: 17. The CDR3 DNA sequence: TGTGCCAGCAGCTTAGGCTGGAACCTAGGAGTAGCGGGAACCAATGAGCAGTTCTTC. Translated: CASSLGWNLGVAGTNEQFF.

The gene calls are TRBV7-8 and TRBJ1-1; the match to TRBD1 covers 9 bases. V gave up 5 bases and J gave up 4 bases; unmatched junction bases: 8. The V gene's germline CDR1 is SGHVS and CDR2 FQNEAQ. This CDR3 comprises 15 residues. The CDR3 sequence: CASSIGQGLSTEAFF. The CDR3 bases are TGTGCCAGCAGCATCGGACAGGGGCTAAGCACTGAAGCTTTCTTT.